This entry lists 27 T cell receptor beta chains sequenced from one sample in a study of T cell responses to AZD1222 COVID-19 vaccine. Method: immunoSEQ multiplex PCR; TCRdb's copy keeps in-frame clones and lacks some. This sample has about 120,000 clones, with roughly 85% found just once. Sample: peripheral blood, taken on day 0 of MenACWY control vaccination. The receptors stem from an adult in good health.

The CDR3 loop is CASNLDRAHNEQFF. CDR3 bases: TGTGCCAGCAACCTTGACAGGGCACACAATGAGCAGTTCTTC. The chain couples TRBV28 to TRBJ2-1, with 7 bases matching TRBD1. Germline loops: CDR1 MDHEN, CDR2 SYDVKM. V was pared by 7 bases and J by 5 bases, with 8 bases of the junction left unmatched. The CDR3 extends over 14 amino acids.

The V gene is TRBV3-1 (or the pseudogene TRBV3-2), the J gene TRBJ2-7; a weak D match, TRBD1 (6 bases). Germline CDR1 LGHDT, CDR2 YNNKEL (reference sequence). The V end lost 1 base, the J end lost 6 bases, and 13 bases lay between the germline ends. This CDR3 is 14 amino acids long. For the CDR3, the DNA is TGTGCCAGCAGCCAAGGGGGGCCTGAGGGCGAGCAGTACTTC. This codes for CASSQGGPEGEQYF.

The V gene is TRBV25-1, the J gene TRBJ2-2, with no clear D. This CDR3 has 11 residues. Between the trimmed V and J ends, which lost 3 bases and 7 bases, there was a span of 3 bases. Germline V gene lookup returns CDR1 MGHDK and CDR2 SYGVNS. The CDR3 DNA follows: TGTGCCAGCAGTGAGTTCGGGGAGCTGTTTTTT. Translation: CASSEFGELFF.

A single count supports this clone. V usage is TRBV9 and J usage is TRBJ1-1; TRBD1 might be the D (5 bases). The CDR3 contains 15 residues. V lost 0 bases, J lost 5 bases, and 14 bases lay in between. Germline V gene sequence: CDR1 SGDLS, CDR2 YYNGEE. DNA for the CDR3: TGTGCCAGCAGCGTAGATGGAGGGGCAAATACTGAAGCTTTCTTT. Amino acids: CASSVDGGANTEAFF.

The chain uses TRBV5-6 and TRBJ1-5, with 7 bases identical to TRBD1. The V gene's germline CDR1 is SGHDT and CDR2 YYEEEE. The CDR3 totals 16 residues. Trimming at V came to 2 bases and at J to 2 bases, leaving 7 bases not matched to a gene. CDR3 residues: CASSFTGVGGNQPQHF. CDR3 nucleotides: TGTGCCAGCAGCTTCACAGGGGTAGGCGGCAATCAGCCCCAGCATTTT.

CDR3 bases: TGTGCCAGCAGTTTCCGAGGTAGCAACGAGCAGTACTTC. It codes for CASSFRGSNEQYF. The V gene is TRBV27, the J gene TRBJ2-7, with D uncertain. The CDR3 is 13 amino acids. Looked up from germline, CDR1 is MNHEY and CDR2 is SMNVEV (reference sequence). The V end lost 3 bases, the J end lost 5 bases, and 11 bases lay between the germline ends.

The CDR3 spells CASSNYSGRGIYEQYF. Here the CDR3 DNA reads TGTGCCAGCAGCAACTATAGCGGGAGAGGGATATACGAGCAGTACTTC. The chain joins TRBV21-1 to TRBJ2-7; TRBD2 was called by the table and not checked on the DNA. TRBV21-1 is labeled a pseudogene. CDR3 length equals 16 residues.

This clone was recorded a few times. The chain is built from TRBV19 and TRBJ2-7, with TRBD2 identical over 8 bases. Looked up from germline, CDR1 is LNHDA and CDR2 is SQIVND (reference sequence). The junction had 7 bases not matched to a gene; V was cut back by 3 bases and J by 0 bases. The CDR3 consists of 16 residues. CDR3 amino acids: CASSIYPGTSSYEQYF. CDR3 sequence (DNA): TGTGCCAGTAGTATCTATCCCGGGACTAGCTCCTACGAGCAGTACTTC.

The chain uses TRBV2 and TRBJ1-2; D uncertain. CDR3 length: 12 amino acids. Germline lookup yields CDR1 SNHLY and CDR2 FYNNEI. Trimming shortened V by 6 bases and J by 9 bases, and 14 bases separated the two germline ends. The DNA for the CDR3 is TGTGCCAGCAGAGTGGTATTACACAGCTACACCTTC. Protein sequence: CASRVVLHSYTF.

V usage is TRBV6-2 or TRBV6-3 and J usage is TRBJ1-2, with D possibly being TRBD1 (6 bases). Germline-derived CDR1 and CDR2 are MNHEY and SVGEGT. Trimming pared 4 bases from V and 0 bases from J, leaving 6 bases between. CDR3 length equals 13 residues. The CDR3 region is CASSWDTNYGYTF. The CDR3 bases are TGTGCCAGCAGTTGGGACACTAACTATGGCTACACCTTC.

The V and J genes are TRBV6-1 and TRBJ1-5; D is unclear. This CDR3 spans 16 amino acids. Trimming took off 3 bases at V and 2 bases at J, with 14 bases between the two ends. Germline V CDR1 and CDR2: MNHNS, SASEGT. In DNA form, the CDR3 reads TGTGCCAGCAGTGATGGCGGGCCTCGGGGCAATCAGCCCCAGCATTTT. Amino acids: CASSDGGPRGNQPQHF.

V and J are TRBV28 and TRBJ1-1; D call uncertain. The CDR3 has 12 amino acids. Germline CDR1 is MDHEN and CDR2 is SYDVKM. Trimming pared 4 bases from V and 0 bases from J, leaving 3 bases between. Here the CDR3 reads CASSWVNTEAFF. The CDR3 nucleotides read TGTGCCAGCAGTTGGGTGAACACTGAAGCTTTCTTT.

This clone was seen just once. This chain joins TRBV11-1 and TRBJ2-3; possible D gene TRBD1, 5 bases. The CDR3 extends over 16 amino acids. The V end lost 5 bases, the J end lost 1 base, and 16 bases lay between the germline ends. The germline V gene has CDR1 SGHAT and CDR2 FQDESV (reference sequence). The CDR3 coding sequence is TGTGCCAGCAGCCGGATCATAGGGGCTGGCACAGATACGCAGTATTTT. Translation: CASSRIIGAGTDTQYF.

This rearrangement joins TRBV5-1 to TRBJ2-1; no clear D gene. Germline CDR1 SGHRS, CDR2 YFSETQ. CDR3 length: 13 amino acids. Trimming removed 2 bases at V and 5 bases at J, with 8 bases between. The chain's CDR3 is CASSLVVDNEQFF. The CDR3 DNA reads TGCGCCAGCAGCTTAGTGGTTGACAATGAGCAGTTCTTC.

The chain couples TRBV5-1 to TRBJ1-1, with unresolved D. Germline V gene data show CDR1 as SGHRS and CDR2 as YFSETQ. This CDR3 region has 12 residues. The V and J ends lost 0 bases and 10 bases respectively, with 10 bases between them. The CDR3 loop reads CASSLVGEGAFF. The CDR3 DNA reads as TGCGCCAGCAGCTTGGTCGGGGAAGGAGCTTTCTTT.

This clone was counted once. The V call is TRBV3-1 (or the pseudogene TRBV3-2), the J call TRBJ1-2; D uncertain. From germline, CDR1 is LGHDT and CDR2 YNNKEL (reference sequence). The CDR3 sequence is 14 residues long. V gave up 2 bases and J gave up 8 bases, with 15 bases separating them. The CDR3 reads CASSQLGGRTGYTF. The CDR3 DNA reads TGTGCCAGCAGCCAACTGGGTGGAAGGACCGGCTACACCTTC.

The genes are TRBV19 and TRBJ2-3; 11 nucleotides align to TRBD2. J gave up 2 bases and V 10 bases, and 11 bases lay outside the gene matches. The CDR3 runs to 16 residues. Germline CDR1 is LNHDA and CDR2 is SQIVND (reference sequence). CDR3 sequence (DNA): TGTGCCACCACTTACGGGACTAGCGGAATCACAGATACGCAGTATTTT. This gives the protein CATTYGTSGITDTQYF.

Notes on this clone: Germline is not matched at one junction end, which may reflect a read error. The chain combines TRBV2 with TRBJ2-7; 7 bases map to TRBD1. CDR3 length: 12 residues. Germline lookup yields CDR1 SNHLY and CDR2 FYNNEI. The CDR3 DNA is TGTGCCACCAGTGAACAGGGGTGGGAGCAGTACTTC. Translating gives CATSEQGWEQYF.

This clone came up once. The genes are TRBV11-3 and TRBJ2-7; unclear D gene. The V and J ends lost 2 bases and 5 bases respectively, with 13 bases between them. Germline loops: CDR1 SGHNT, CDR2 YENEEA. This CDR3 is 14 amino acids long. The CDR3 spells CASSLSPTAHEQYF. CDR3 DNA: TGTGCCAGCAGCTTAAGTCCGACGGCCCACGAGCAGTACTTC.

The J gene is TRBJ2-7, the V gene TRBV28, with 8 bases fitting TRBD2. Per the germline V gene, CDR1 is MDHEN and CDR2 is SYDVKM. Germline trimming cut 10 bases from V and 5 bases from J; bases unmatched to any gene: 10. The CDR3 runs to 13 residues. CDR3 nucleotides: TGTGCCATCCAGAGCGGGAGTATCCACGAGCAGTACTTC. This codes for CAIQSGSIHEQYF.

V and J are TRBV7-8 and TRBJ1-2; 7 nucleotides align to TRBD1. The CDR3 is made up of 15 amino acids. Germline CDR1 SGHVS, CDR2 FQNEAQ. Germline trimming cut 4 bases from V and 4 bases from J; bases unmatched to any gene: 9. This CDR3 reads CASSSTGATGYGYTF. As DNA, the CDR3 is TGTGCCAGCAGCTCCACAGGGGCAACCGGCTATGGCTACACCTTC. The full variable domain, in which reference TRBV7-8 and TRBJ1-2 provide the parts outside the CDR3, is GAGVSQSPRYKVAKRGQDVALRCDPISGHVSLFWYQQALGQGPEFLTYFQNEAQLDKSGLPSDRFFAERPEGSVSTLKIQRTQQEDSAVYLCASSSTGATGYGYTFGSGTRLTVV.

The chain uses TRBV29-1 and TRBJ2-7; 16 nucleotides agree with TRBD2. CDR3 length equals 15 residues. Germline V gene data show CDR1 as SQVTM and CDR2 as ANQGSEA. Unmatched junction bases numbered 8, after V lost 6 bases and J lost 6 bases. The CDR3 sequence: CSVRGLAGGTGEQYF. The CDR3 DNA sequence: TGCAGCGTCCGGGGACTAGCGGGAGGGACAGGCGAGCAGTACTTC.

V is TRBV25-1 and J is TRBJ1-6; no reliable D call. CDR3 size: 14 residues. The germline V and J ends were trimmed by 2 bases and 7 bases, with 9 bases remaining between them. The germline V gene has CDR1 MGHDK and CDR2 SYGVNS. CDR3 nucleotides: TGTGCCAGCAGTGAACGGGATCGAAATTCACCCCTCCACTTT. Translating it yields CASSERDRNSPLHF. Using reference TRBV25-1 and TRBJ1-6 for the parts outside the CDR3, the full variable domain is EADIYQTPRYLVIGTGKKITLECSQTMGHDKMYWYQQDPGMELHLIHYSYGVNSTEKGDLSSESTVSRIRTEHFPLTLESARPSHTSQYLCASSERDRNSPLHFGNGTRLTVT.

This rearrangement joins TRBV27 to TRBJ2-6, with TRBD1 matching 7 bases. Trimming cost V 5 bases and J 0 bases; bases outside gene matches: 7. Germline CDR1 and CDR2: MNHEY and SMNVEV (reference sequence). This CDR3 is built from 17 residues. This CDR3 is CASSPRTGSSGANVLTF. For the CDR3, the DNA is TGTGCCAGCAGTCCCAGGACAGGTAGCTCTGGGGCCAACGTCCTGACTTTC.

The chain combines TRBV9 with TRBJ2-3; tentatively, D is TRBD1 (5 bases). The CDR3 is 17 residues long. Trimming took off 3 bases at V and 6 bases at J, with 23 bases between the two ends. The germline gives CDR1 SGDLS, CDR2 YYNGEE. CDR3 in amino acids: CASSGKEWRQGQDTQYF. Here the CDR3 DNA reads TGTGCCAGCAGCGGCAAGGAGTGGCGGCAGGGCCAGGATACGCAGTATTTT.

The J gene is TRBJ2-2, the V gene TRBV9, with no clear D. Trimming removed 6 bases at V and 3 bases at J, with 9 bases between. Germline CDR1 reads SGDLS; CDR2 reads YYNGEE. The CDR3 consists of 13 residues. The CDR3 here is CASTPGDTGELFF. The CDR3 DNA reads TGTGCCAGCACACCGGGTGACACCGGGGAGCTGTTTTTT.

The chain joins TRBV19 to TRBJ2-7, with TRBD2 matching 8 bases. There are 15 residues in the CDR3. Trimming removed 6 bases from V and 4 bases from J; junction bases left unmatched: 11. CDR1 is LNHDA and CDR2 is SQIVND in the germline V gene (reference sequence). For the CDR3, the DNA is TGTGCCAGTAGCCCCCTAGCGGGCTCTTTGTACGAGCAGTACTTC. It is translated as CASSPLAGSLYEQYF.